This T cell receptor (beta chain) came from a study of metastatic and nonmetastatic thyroid tumors. Study at large: Repertoire comparisons spanned blood and tumor or nodule tissue from malignant and benign thyroid patients.

Using MiXCR, TCRdb re-called clones from the PCR reads. This sample has approximately 38,000 clones; about 24% occur once, and the top ten carry about 8.9%. Prior to thyroid surgery, none of the patients had received any treatment. This clone was seen repeatedly, ten times or more. At the DNA level, this CDR3 is encoded by other sequences in the same sample as well. V shed 1 base, J shed 1 base, and the junction held 8 bases outside the gene matches. The CDR3 consists of 17 residues. The sequenced sample was blood. The sequence was collected from a female donor with papillary thyroid cancer or a benign thyroid nodule (not recorded which). Some clones in this sample may be carry-over from other donors' samples. The chain employs TRBV12-3 or TRBV12-4 and TRBJ2-5; 8 bases match TRBD2. The CDR3 coding sequence is TGTGCCAGCAGTTTAGGGTTAGCGGGGCTCCCCCAAGAGACCCAGTACTTC. As protein: CASSLGLAGLPQETQYF.